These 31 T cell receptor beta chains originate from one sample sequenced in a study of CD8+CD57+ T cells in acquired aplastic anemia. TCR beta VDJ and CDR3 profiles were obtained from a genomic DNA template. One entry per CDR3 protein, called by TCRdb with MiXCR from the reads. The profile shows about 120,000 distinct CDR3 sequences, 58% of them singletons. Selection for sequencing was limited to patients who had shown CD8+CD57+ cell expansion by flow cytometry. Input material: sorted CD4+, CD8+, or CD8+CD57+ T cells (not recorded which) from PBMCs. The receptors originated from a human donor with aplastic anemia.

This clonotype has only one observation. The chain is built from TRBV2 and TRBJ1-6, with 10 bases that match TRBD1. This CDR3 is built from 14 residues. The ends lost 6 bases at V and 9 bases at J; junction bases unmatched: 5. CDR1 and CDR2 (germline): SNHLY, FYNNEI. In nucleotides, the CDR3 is TGTGCCAGCAGAGGACAGGGGGTGGGTTCACCCCTCCACTTT. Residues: CASRGQGVGSPLHF.

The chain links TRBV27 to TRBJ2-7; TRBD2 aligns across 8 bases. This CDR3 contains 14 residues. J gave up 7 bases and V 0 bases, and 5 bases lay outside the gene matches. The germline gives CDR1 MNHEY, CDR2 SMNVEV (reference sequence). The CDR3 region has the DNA TGTGCCAGCAGTTTATCGCGGGGGGCGAGTGAGCAGTACTTC. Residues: CASSLSRGASEQYF.

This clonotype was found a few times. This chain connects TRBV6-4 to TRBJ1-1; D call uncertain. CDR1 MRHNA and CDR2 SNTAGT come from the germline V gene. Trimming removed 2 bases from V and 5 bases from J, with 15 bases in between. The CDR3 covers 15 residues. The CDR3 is CASSDGVGVGTEAFF. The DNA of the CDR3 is TGTGCCAGCAGTGACGGGGTTGGGGTGGGGACTGAAGCTTTCTTT.

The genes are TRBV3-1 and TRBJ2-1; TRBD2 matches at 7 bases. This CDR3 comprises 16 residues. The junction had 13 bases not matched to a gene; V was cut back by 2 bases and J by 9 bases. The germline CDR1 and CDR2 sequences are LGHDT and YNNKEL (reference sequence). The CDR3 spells CASSQTSVAGVGEQFF. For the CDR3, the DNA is TGTGCCAGCAGCCAAACGTCTGTGGCGGGAGTGGGTGAGCAGTTCTTC.

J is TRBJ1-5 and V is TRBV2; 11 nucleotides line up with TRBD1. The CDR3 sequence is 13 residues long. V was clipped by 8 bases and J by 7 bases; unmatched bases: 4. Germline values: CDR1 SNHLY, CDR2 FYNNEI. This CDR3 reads CASQWDRGQPQHF. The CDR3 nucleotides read TGTGCCAGCCAATGGGACAGGGGGCAGCCCCAGCATTTT.

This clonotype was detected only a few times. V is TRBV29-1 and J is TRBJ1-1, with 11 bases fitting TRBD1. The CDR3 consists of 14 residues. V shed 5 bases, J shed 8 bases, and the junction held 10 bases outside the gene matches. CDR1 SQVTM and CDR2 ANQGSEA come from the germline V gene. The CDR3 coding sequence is TGCAGCGTTATCCTCCGGGACAGGGGGACCGAAGCTTTCTTT. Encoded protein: CSVILRDRGTEAFF. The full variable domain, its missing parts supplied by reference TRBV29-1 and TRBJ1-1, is SAVISQKPSRDICQRGTSLTIQCQVDSQVTMMFWYRQQPGQSLTLIATANQGSEATYESGFVIDKFPISRPNLTFSTLTVSNMSPEDSSIYLCSVILRDRGTEAFFGQGTRLTVV.

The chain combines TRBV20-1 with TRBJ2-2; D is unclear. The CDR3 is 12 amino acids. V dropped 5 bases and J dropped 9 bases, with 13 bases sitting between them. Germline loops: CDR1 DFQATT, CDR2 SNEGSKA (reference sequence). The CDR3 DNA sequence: TGCAGTGCTGGCCCCAACTCCCGGGAGCTGTTTTTT. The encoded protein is CSAGPNSRELFF.

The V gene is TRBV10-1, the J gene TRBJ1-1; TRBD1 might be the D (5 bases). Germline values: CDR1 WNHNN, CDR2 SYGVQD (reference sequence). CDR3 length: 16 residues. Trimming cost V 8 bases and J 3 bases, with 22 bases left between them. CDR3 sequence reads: CASLGVKGQNDTEAFF. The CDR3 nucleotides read TGCGCCAGCCTTGGGGTCAAGGGGCAAAATGACACTGAAGCTTTCTTT.

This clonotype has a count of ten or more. This CDR3 is CATSRDLGRNSPLHF. The CDR3 region has the DNA TGTGCCACCAGCAGAGATCTTGGCAGAAATTCACCCCTCCACTTT. This chain uses TRBV15 with TRBJ1-6; D call uncertain. V dropped 0 bases and J dropped 7 bases, with 10 bases sitting between them. Germline CDR1 LNHNV, CDR2 YYDKDF (reference sequence). The CDR3 has 15 residues. The complete variable domain, with remaining parts taken from reference TRBV15 and TRBJ1-6, reads DAMVIQNPRYQVTQFGKPVTLSCSQTLNHNVMYWYQQKSSQAPKLLFHYYDKDFNNEADTPDNFQSRRPNTSFCFLDIRSPGLGDTAMYLCATSRDLGRNSPLHFGNGTRLTVT.

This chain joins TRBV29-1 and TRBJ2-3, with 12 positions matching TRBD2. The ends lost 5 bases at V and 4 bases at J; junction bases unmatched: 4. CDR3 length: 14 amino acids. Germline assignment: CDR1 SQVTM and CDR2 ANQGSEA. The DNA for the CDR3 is TGCAGCGTTACTAGCGGGAGGTTTCCAGATACGCAGTATTTT. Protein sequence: CSVTSGRFPDTQYF.

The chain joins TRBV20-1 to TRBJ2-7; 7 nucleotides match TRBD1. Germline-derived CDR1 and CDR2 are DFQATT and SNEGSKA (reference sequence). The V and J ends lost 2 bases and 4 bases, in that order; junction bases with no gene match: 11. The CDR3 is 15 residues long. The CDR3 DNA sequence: TGCAGTGCTAGAACAGGGGTAGAGGGCGGATACGAGCAGTACTTC. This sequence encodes CSARTGVEGGYEQYF.

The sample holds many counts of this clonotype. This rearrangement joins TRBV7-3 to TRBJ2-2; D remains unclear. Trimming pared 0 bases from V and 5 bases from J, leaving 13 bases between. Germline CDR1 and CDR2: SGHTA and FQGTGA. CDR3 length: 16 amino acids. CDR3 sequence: CASSLTGRHRTGELFF. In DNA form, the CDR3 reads TGTGCCAGCAGCTTAACGGGTAGACATCGGACCGGGGAGCTGTTTTTT.

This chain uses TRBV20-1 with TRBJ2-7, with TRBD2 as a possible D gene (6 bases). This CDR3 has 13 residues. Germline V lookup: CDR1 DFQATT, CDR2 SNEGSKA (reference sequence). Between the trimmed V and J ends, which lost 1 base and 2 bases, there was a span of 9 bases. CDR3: CSARAGTAYEQYF. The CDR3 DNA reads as TGCAGTGCTAGAGCCGGGACTGCCTACGAGCAGTACTTC.

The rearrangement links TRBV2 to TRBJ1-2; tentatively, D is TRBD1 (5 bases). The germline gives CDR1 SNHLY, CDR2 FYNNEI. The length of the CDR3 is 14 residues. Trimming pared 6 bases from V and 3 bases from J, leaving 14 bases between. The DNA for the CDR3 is TGTGCCAGCAGCCTGTCAGGGTTGGACTATGGCTACACCTTC. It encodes CASSLSGLDYGYTF.

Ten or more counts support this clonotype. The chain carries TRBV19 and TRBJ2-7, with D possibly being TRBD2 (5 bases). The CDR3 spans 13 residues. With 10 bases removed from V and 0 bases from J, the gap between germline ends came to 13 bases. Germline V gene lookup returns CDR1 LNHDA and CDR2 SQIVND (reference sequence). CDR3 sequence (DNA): TGTGCCACTAAAGGGAGCATCTCCTACGAGCAGTACTTC. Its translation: CATKGSISYEQYF.

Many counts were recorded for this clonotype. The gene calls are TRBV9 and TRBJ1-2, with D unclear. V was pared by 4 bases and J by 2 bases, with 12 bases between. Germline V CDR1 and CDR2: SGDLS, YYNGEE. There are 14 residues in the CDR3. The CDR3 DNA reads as TGTGCCAGCAGCCCACGACTGGCCAACTATGGCTACACCTTC. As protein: CASSPRLANYGYTF.

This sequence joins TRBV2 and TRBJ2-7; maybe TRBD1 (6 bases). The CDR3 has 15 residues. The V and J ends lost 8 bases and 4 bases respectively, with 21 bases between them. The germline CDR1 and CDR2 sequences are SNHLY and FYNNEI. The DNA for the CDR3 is TGTGCCAGCGGGGATCCAAACAGGGCGTCGTACGAGCAGTACTTC. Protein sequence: CASGDPNRASYEQYF.

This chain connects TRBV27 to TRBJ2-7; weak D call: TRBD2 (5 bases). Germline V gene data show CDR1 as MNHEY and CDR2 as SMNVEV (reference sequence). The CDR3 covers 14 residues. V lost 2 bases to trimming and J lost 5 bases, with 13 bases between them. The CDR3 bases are TGTGCCAGCAGTTTAGGGGTTTTCGGGGACGAGCAGTACTTC. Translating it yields CASSLGVFGDEQYF.

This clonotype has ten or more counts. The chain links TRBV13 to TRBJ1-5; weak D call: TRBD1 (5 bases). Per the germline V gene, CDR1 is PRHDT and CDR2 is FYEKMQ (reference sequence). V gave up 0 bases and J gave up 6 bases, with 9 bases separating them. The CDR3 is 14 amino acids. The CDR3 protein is CASSLGTGGQPQHF. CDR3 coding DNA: TGTGCCAGCAGCTTAGGTACAGGAGGTCAGCCCCAGCATTTT.

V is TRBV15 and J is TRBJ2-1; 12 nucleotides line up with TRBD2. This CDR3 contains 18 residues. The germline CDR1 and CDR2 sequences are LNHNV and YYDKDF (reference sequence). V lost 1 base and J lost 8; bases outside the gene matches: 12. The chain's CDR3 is CATSRGWTSGITGDEQFF. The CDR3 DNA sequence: TGTGCCACCAGCAGAGGGTGGACTAGCGGGATCACCGGCGATGAGCAGTTCTTC.

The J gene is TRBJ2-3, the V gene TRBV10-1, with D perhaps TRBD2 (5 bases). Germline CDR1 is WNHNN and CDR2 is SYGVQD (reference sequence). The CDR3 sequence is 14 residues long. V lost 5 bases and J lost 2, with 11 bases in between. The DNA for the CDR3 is TGCGCCAGCAGTACAGCGGAGTACACAGATACGCAGTATTTT. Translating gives CASSTAEYTDTQYF.

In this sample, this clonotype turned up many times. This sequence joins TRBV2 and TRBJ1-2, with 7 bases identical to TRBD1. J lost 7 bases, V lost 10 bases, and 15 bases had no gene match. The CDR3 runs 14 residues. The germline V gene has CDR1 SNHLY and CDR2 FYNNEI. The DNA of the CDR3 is TGTGCCAACCGGGGAACAGGGGTTGTAGGTGGCTACACCTTC. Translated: CANRGTGVVGGYTF.

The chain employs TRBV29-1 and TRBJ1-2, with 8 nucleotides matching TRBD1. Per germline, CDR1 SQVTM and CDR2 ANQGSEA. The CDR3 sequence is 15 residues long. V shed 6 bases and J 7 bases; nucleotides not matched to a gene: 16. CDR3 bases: TGCAGCGTCTACATGGGACTACAGGGGGGATCTGGCTACACCTTC. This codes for CSVYMGLQGGSGYTF. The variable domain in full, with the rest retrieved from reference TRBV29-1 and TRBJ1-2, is SAVISQKPSRDICQRGTSLTIQCQVDSQVTMMFWYRQQPGQSLTLIATANQGSEATYESGFVIDKFPISRPNLTFSTLTVSNMSPEDSSIYLCSVYMGLQGGSGYTFGSGTRLTVV.

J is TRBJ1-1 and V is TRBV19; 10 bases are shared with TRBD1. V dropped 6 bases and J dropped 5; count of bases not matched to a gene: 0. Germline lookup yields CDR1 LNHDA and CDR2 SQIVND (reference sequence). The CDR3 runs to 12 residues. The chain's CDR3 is CASRDRGTEAFF. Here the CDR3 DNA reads TGTGCCAGTAGGGACAGGGGGACTGAAGCTTTCTTT.

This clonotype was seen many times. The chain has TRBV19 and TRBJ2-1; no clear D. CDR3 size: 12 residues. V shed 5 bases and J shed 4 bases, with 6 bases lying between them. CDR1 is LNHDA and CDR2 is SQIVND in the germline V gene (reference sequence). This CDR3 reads CASSEAYNEQFF. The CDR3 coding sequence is TGTGCCAGTAGTGAAGCATACAATGAGCAGTTCTTC.

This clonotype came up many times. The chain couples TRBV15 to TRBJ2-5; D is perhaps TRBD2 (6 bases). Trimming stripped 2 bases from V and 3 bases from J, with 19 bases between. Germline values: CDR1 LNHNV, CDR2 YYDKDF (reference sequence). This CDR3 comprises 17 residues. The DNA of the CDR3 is TGTGCCACCAGCAGATCCCCGAAGAGGTGGGGGGAAGAGACCCAGTACTTC. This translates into CATSRSPKRWGEETQYF. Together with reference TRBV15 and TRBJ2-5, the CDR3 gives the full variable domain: DAMVIQNPRYQVTQFGKPVTLSCSQTLNHNVMYWYQQKSSQAPKLLFHYYDKDFNNEADTPDNFQSRRPNTSFCFLDIRSPGLGDTAMYLCATSRSPKRWGEETQYFGPGTRLLVL.

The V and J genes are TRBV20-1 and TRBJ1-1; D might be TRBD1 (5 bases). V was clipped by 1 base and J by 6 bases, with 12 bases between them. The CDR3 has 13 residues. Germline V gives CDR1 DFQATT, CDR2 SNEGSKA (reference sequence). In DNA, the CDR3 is TGCAGTGCTAGAGGGGCAGGGAGGGCTGAAGCTTTCTTT. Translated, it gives CSARGAGRAEAFF.

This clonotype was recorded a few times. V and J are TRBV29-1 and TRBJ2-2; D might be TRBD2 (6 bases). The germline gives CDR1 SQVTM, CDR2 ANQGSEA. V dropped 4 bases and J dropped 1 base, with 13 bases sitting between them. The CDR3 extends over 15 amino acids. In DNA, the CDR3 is TGCAGCGTTGTTGGGTTGCGGGGGAACACCGGGGAGCTGTTTTTT. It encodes CSVVGLRGNTGELFF.

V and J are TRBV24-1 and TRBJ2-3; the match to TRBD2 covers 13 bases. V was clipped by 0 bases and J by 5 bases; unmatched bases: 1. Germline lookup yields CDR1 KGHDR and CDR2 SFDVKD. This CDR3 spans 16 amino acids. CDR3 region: CATSDLTSGGGDTQYF. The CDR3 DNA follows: TGTGCCACCAGTGATTTGACTAGCGGGGGGGGAGATACGCAGTATTTT.

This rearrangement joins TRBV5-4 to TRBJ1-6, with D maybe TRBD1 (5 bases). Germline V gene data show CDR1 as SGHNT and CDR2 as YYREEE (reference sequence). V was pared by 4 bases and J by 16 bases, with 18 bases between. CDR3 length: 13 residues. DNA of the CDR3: TGTGCCAGCAGCACCCGGCAGGGCGCGACTCTCCACTTT. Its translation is CASSTRQGATLHF. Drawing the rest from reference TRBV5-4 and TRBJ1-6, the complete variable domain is ETGVTQSPTHLIKTRGQQVTLRCSSQSGHNTVSWYQQALGQGPQFIFQYYREEENGRGNFPPRFSGLQFPNYSSELNVNALELDDSALYLCASSTRQGATLHFGNGTRLTVT.

The CDR3 DNA reads TGTGCCTCGGGGCCAGGGTACCAAGAGACCCAGTACTTC. This sequence encodes CASGPGYQETQYF. V and J are TRBV7-8 and TRBJ2-5; either TRBD1 or TRBD2 may fit D (5 bases each). The germline CDR1 and CDR2 sequences are SGHVS and FQNEAQ. The CDR3 totals 13 residues. Trimming pared 11 bases from V and 0 bases from J, leaving 13 bases between. Filled out from reference TRBV7-8 and TRBJ2-5, the complete variable domain reads GAGVSQSPRYKVAKRGQDVALRCDPISGHVSLFWYQQALGQGPEFLTYFQNEAQLDKSGLPSDRFFAERPEGSVSTLKIQRTQQEDSAVYLCASGPGYQETQYFGPGTRLLVL.